This T cell receptor beta chain was captured in a study of blood T cells in healthy people across ages. The germline gives CDR1 DFQATT, CDR2 SNEGSKA (reference sequence). CDR3 size: 15 residues. V was clipped by 5 bases and J by 4 bases; unmatched bases: 7. Every donor provided 9.5 to 10 milliliters of peripheral blood. For the second PCR, which ran for roughly 6 to 12 cycles, a sample-barcoded 5' primer and a J-beta primer mix were used. Each cDNA molecule received a tag from a template-switch adaptor that had 12 random nucleotides. TCRdb passed the 5' RACE reads through MiXCR, listing each CDR3 protein once. The sample shows about 830,000 distinct CDR3 sequences, more than 45% of them seen only once. A few counts support this clonotype. What it binds is not known. Whole-study findings and limits: Underestimates were what the diversity estimates from one million T cells were considered to be. The CMV status of each donor remained undetermined, and this could have confounded shifts in expanded clonotypes.

What was sequenced was blood. The rearrangement joins TRBV20-1 to TRBJ2-1; TRBD2 matches at 11 bases. The sequence came from a man aged 25-40 years in good health. The CDR3 coding sequence is TGCAGTGCTTGCAAGGGGACTAGCGGATACAATGAGCAGTTCTTC. Its translation is CSACKGTSGYNEQFF.